This T cell receptor beta chain was sequenced in a study of blood T cell repertoires in COVID-19 (dated by TCRdb to about 2020). Study-wide context: Samples covering the acute and convalescent phases of COVID-19 were provided by collaborators in the United States, Italy and Spain. The material from the prospective study consisted of cDNA or gDNA derived from T cells, B-cell-depleted T cells, or PBMCs. The dataset comprised deeply sampled blood TCRbeta repertoires from subjects exposed to, actively infected with, or recovered from COVID-19. The repertoires were released in a freely available public database meant as a resource for research on the immune response to SARS-CoV-2. Samples were obtained from the ongoing ImmuneRACE study (first 160 participants) and from over 1,000 subjects provided by 6 global collaborators. A de-identified subject ID, COVID-19 status, age in years and sex were almost always included in the sample metadata. Where available, HLA class I and class II types were taken from metadata supplied by the sample provider and were not determined by assay-based typing.

TCRbeta CDR3 regions were amplified from genomic DNA using the immunoSEQ Assay, a bias-controlled multiplex PCR. In the original analysis: The number of nucleated cells in each sample was estimated by amplification of reference gene primers within the assay. Sequence reads were collapsed and filtered to measure the absolute abundance of every unique TCRbeta CDR3 rearrangement. For each sample, productive Simpson clonality was calculated as the square root of Simpson's diversity index over productive rearrangements. Sourced from immuneACCESS, this table was stored by TCRdb with only in-frame sequences that have V and J called. A share of the clones is absent; for the studies checked, an unresolved V gene accounts for under half, and the remainder has no known explanation. V and J calls and clone size follow that table, whereas D and trimming were derived from the DNA. The sample profile shows about 260,000 clones; about 89% of them were found once. Clones ranked in the top ten supply around 10% of the sample.

Study-wide findings and limitations: How much clinical and demographic metadata was included differed by source and by participant, and the metadata was provided uncurated.

Another Seattle source contributed samples from volunteer blood donors who had recovered from COVID-19. Whole blood was collected in K2EDTA tubes by collaborating institutions according to the institutions' own protocols. For TCRbeta analysis, collaborators shipped samples in one of three forms: frozen whole blood, isolated PBMCs, or DNA extracted from either of those sample types. Notes on this clone: What antigen it recognizes has not been identified. Base quality data are lacking; no much larger clone is found one base away. Additional DNA sequences in this sample encode the identical CDR3.

CDR1 and CDR2 are read off the germline V gene as KGHSH and LQKENI. The junction carries 6 bases between V and J, which are trimmed by 3 bases and 4 bases respectively. The CDR3 covers 13 residues, taking in both the cysteine and the phenylalanine. The entry retains the CDR3 DNA only, 39 bases that are in frame from base 1. This chain joins TRBV18 to TRBJ2-2; no D gene can be assigned with confidence. The sequence was obtained from a middle-aged man who had recovered from COVID-19. Sequenced: peripheral blood. The sequence in DNA is TGTGCCAGCTCACCCTCGAGCACCGGGGAGCTGTTTTTT. The resulting protein is CASSPSSTGELFF.